This T cell receptor beta chain was retrieved from a study of T cell responses to AZD1222 COVID-19 vaccine. Study details: Second-dose schedules of about 4 or about 12 weeks were combined. Study findings and constraints: Clonal diversity was possibly underestimated, and white British individuals and females predominated among donors.

As for this clone: As yet, its antigen is unknown.

TCRdb keeps only in-frame clones here, not all; method: immunoSEQ multiplex PCR. The table lists about 130,000 clones, approximately 85% of them singletons, with around 1.6% in the top ten. CDR3 size: 13 residues. Germline values: CDR1 LNHDA, CDR2 SQIVND (reference sequence). V shed 5 bases, J shed 8 bases, and the junction held 4 bases outside the gene matches. Sequenced here: peripheral blood, sampled on day 0 of AZD1222 vaccination. The chain joins TRBV19 to TRBJ1-5; 9 bases fit TRBD1. The sequence was obtained from an adult in good health. The CDR3 loop is CASSDRGWEPQHF. The CDR3 DNA is TGTGCCAGTAGTGACAGGGGGTGGGAGCCCCAGCATTTT.